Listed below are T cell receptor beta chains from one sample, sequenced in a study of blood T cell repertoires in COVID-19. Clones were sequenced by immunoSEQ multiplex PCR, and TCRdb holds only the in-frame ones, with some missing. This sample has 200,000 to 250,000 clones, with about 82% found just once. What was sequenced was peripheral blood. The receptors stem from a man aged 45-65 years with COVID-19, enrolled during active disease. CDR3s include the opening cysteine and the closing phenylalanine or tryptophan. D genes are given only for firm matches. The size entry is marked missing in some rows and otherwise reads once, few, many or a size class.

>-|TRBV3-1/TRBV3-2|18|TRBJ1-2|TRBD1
CASSQDQTQGGRGYGYTF
TGTGCCAGCAGCCAAGACCAAACCCAGGGGGGTCGAGGCTATGGCTACACCTTC
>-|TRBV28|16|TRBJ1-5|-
CASTLVQGLGNQPQHF
TGTGCCAGCACCTTAGTTCAGGGGCTGGGCAATCAGCCCCAGCATTTT
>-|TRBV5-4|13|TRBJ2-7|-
CASSLAGLHEQYF
TGTGCCAGCAGCTTGGCGGGTCTCCACGAGCAGTACTTC
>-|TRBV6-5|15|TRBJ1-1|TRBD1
CASSTHRGRGTEAFF
TGTGCCAGCAGTACACACAGGGGGCGGGGCACTGAAGCTTTCTTT
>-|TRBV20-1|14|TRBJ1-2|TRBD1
CSASNPGGHYGYTF
TGCAGTGCTAGTAACCCAGGGGGCCACTATGGCTACACCTTC
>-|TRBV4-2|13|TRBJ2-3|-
CASQGGGRNTQYF
TGTGCCTCCCAAGGGGGGGGGCGAAATACGCAGTATTTT
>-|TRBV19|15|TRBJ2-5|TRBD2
CASSNRLAGDWTQYF
TGTGCCAGTAGTAACCGACTAGCGGGGGATTGGACCCAGTACTTC
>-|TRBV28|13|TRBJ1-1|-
CASSLQVRTEAFF
TGTGCCAGCAGTTTGCAGGTTAGAACTGAAGCTTTCTTT
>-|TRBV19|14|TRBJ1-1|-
CASSTGQWNTEAFF
TGTGCCAGTAGCACTGGACAGTGGAACACTGAAGCTTTCTTT
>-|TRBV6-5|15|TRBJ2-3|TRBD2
CASSSRGVSTDTQYF
TGTGCCAGCAGTTCCCGGGGGGTTTCCACAGATACGCAGTATTTT
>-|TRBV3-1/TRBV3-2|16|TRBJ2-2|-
CASSLIQGRSTGELFF
TGTGCCAGCAGCCTGATCCAGGGTCGGAGCACCGGGGAGCTGTTTTTT
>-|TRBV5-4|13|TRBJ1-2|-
CASNQGFGYGYTF
TGTGCCAGCAACCAGGGGTTCGGCTATGGCTACACCTTC
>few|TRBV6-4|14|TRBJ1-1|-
CASTPAPGNTEAFF
TGTGCCAGCACTCCAGCCCCAGGAAACACTGAAGCTTTCTTT
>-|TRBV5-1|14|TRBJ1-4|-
CASSLERAGEKLFF
TGCGCCAGCAGCTTGGAAAGGGCGGGTGAAAAACTGTTTTTT
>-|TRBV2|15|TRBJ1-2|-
CASSPGLGANYGYTF
TGTGCCAGCAGTCCGGGCTTAGGGGCTAACTATGGCTACACCTTC
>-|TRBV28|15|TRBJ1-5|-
CASSLSDSPNQPQHF
TGTGCCAGCAGTTTATCCGACAGCCCGAATCAGCCCCAGCATTTT
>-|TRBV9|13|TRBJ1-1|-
CASSVSTVAEAFF
TGTGCCAGCAGCGTAAGTACAGTCGCTGAAGCTTTCTTT
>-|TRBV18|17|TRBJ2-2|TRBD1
CASSPPWDSKNTGELFF
TGTGCCAGCTCACCACCTTGGGACAGCAAAAACACCGGGGAGCTGTTTTTT
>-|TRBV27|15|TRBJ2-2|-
CASISGGQNTGELFF
TGTGCCAGCATCTCCGGAGGGCAGAACACCGGGGAGCTGTTTTTT
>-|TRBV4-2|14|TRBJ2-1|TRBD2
CASSQVGLASEQFF
TGTGCCAGCAGCCAAGTGGGACTAGCGAGTGAGCAGTTCTTC
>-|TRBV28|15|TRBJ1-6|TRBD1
CASRTPGTGDSPLHF
TGTGCCAGCAGAACCCCCGGGACAGGTGATTCACCCCTCCACTTT
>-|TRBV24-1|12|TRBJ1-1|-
CATSDRNTEAFF
TGTGCCACCAGTGATCGGAACACTGAAGCTTTCTTT
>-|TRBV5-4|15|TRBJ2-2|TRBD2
CASSPRGVGTGELFF
TGTGCCAGCAGCCCCCGGGGGGTCGGCACCGGGGAGCTGTTTTTT
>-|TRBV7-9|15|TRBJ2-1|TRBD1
CASSLEWTGLNEQFF
TGTGCCAGCAGCTTAGAATGGACAGGGCTCAATGAGCAGTTCTTC
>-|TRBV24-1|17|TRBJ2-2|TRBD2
CATSTSGGISDTGELFF
TGTGCCACCAGCACTAGCGGGGGGATTAGCGACACCGGGGAGCTGTTTTTT
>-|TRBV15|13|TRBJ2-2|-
CATSTPGSGELFF
TGTGCCACCAGCACACCCGGGTCCGGGGAGCTGTTTTTT
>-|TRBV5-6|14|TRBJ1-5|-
CASSFGLTARPQHF
TGTGCCAGCAGCTTTGGATTAACAGCCAGGCCCCAGCATTTT
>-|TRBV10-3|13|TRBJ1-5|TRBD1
CAIKQGQGQPQHF
TGTGCCATAAAACAGGGGCAGGGTCAGCCCCAGCATTTT
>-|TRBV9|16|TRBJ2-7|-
CASSPLAGGPSYEQYF
TGTGCCAGCAGCCCCCTAGCCGGGGGGCCTTCCTACGAGCAGTACTTC
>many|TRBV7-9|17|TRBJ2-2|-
CASSPGDRRANTGELFF
TGTGCCAGCAGCCCAGGGGACCGACGGGCGAACACCGGGGAGCTGTTTTTT
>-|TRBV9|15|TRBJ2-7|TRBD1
CASSPGQVSSYEQYF
TGTGCCAGCAGCCCCGGACAGGTTAGCTCCTACGAGCAGTACTTC
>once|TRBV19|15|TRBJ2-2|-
CASSIQIANTGELFF
TGTGCCAGTAGTATTCAGATCGCGAACACCGGGGAGCTGTTTTTT
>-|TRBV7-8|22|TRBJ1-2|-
CASSLAVFFLPTKTGSEYGYTF
TGTGCCAGCAGCTTAGCGGTTTTCTTTTTACCCACGAAAACAGGGTCGGAGTATGGCTACACCTTC
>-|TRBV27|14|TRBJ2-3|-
CASRFGGATDTQYF
TGTGCCAGCAGGTTCGGCGGGGCCACAGATACGCAGTATTTT
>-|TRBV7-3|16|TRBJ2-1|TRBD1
CASSLMGDRGQNEQFF
TGTGCCAGCAGCTTAATGGGGGACAGGGGGCAGAATGAGCAGTTCTTC
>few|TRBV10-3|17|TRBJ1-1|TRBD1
CAISESYGTGVFTEAFF
TGTGCCATCAGTGAGTCTTACGGGACAGGGGTTTTCACTGAAGCTTTCTTT
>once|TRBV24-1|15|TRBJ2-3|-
CATSDPSQGTDTQYF
TGTGCCACCAGTGACCCTAGTCAGGGGACAGATACGCAGTATTTT
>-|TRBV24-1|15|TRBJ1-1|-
CATSDPGLLNTEAFF
TGTGCCACCAGTGACCCGGGACTATTGAACACTGAAGCTTTCTTT
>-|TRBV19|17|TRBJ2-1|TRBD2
CASSQTLTSGIYNEQFF
TGTGCCAGTAGTCAAACCTTGACTAGCGGAATCTACAATGAGCAGTTCTTC
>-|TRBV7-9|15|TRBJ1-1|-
CASSFTGTSPSEAFF
TGTGCCAGCAGCTTTACCGGGACATCTCCTTCCGAAGCTTTCTTT
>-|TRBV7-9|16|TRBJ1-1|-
CASSLAAGGRNTEAFF
TGTGCCAGCAGCTTAGCAGCGGGAGGACGGAACACTGAAGCTTTCTTT
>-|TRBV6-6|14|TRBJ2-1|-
CASRPGRTYNEQFF
TGTGCCAGCCGTCCAGGGAGGACCTACAATGAGCAGTTCTTC
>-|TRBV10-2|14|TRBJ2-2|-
CATWGLANTGELFF
TGCGCCACCTGGGGACTGGCGAACACCGGGGAGCTGTTTTTT
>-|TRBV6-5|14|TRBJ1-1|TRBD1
CASTRTGTNTEAFF
TGTGCCAGCACCCGGACAGGCACGAACACTGAAGCTTTCTTT
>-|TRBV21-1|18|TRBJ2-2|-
CASSKGKGMRGSTGELFF
TGTGCCAGCAGCAAAGGAAAGGGAATGAGGGGGTCCACCGGGGAGCTGTTTTTT
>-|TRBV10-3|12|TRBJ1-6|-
CASGPNNSPLHF
TGTGCCTCTGGGCCGAATAATTCACCCCTCCACTTT
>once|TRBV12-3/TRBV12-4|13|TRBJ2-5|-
CATRRSSTETQYF
TGTGCCACAAGGAGGAGTAGCACAGAGACCCAGTACTTC
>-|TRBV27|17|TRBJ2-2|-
CASSHKQRTVNTGELFF
TGTGCCAGCAGCCATAAACAGCGGACAGTGAACACCGGGGAGCTGTTTTTT
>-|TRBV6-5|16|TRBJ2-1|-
CASSSLLGGRYNEQFF
TGTGCCAGCAGTTCCCTGTTAGGGGGTAGGTACAATGAGCAGTTCTTC
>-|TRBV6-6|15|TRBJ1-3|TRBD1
CASTPDRGPGNTIYF
TGTGCCAGCACCCCAGACAGGGGGCCAGGAAACACCATATATTTT